These T cell receptor beta chains were read from a single sample in a study of OX40 agonist ivuxolimab in advanced cancers. The protocol was immunoSEQ multiplex PCR, while the TCRdb copy is restricted to in-frame clones and leaves out a portion. Counted here are more than 75,000 clones, about 80% occurring once; the ten biggest clones make up roughly 6%. Sequences were derived from CD4+ or CD8+ T cells sorted from blood, sampled in a trial of the OX40 agonist ivuxolimab. The receptors originated from an adult with an advanced solid tumor such as melanoma, head and neck, liver or kidney cancer. Both conserved end residues are part of each CDR3. D genes are given only for firm matches. Only some rows state a clone size, as once, few, many or a class for expanded clones.

CDR3aa: CASSVAGEAYGYTF
CDR3nt: TGTGCCAGCAGTGTCGCAGGGGAGGCCTATGGCTACACCTTC
j_gene: TRBJ1-2
abundance: .
len: 14
v_gene: TRBV2
d_gene: .

CDR3aa: CASSLDSGYNTGELFF
CDR3nt: TGTGCCAGTAGTCTGGATAGCGGATACAACACCGGGGAGCTGTTTTTT
j_gene: TRBJ2-2
abundance: .
len: 16
v_gene: TRBV19
d_gene: .

CDR3aa: CASSTTGTGPYEQYF
CDR3nt: TGTGCCAGCAGCACCACCGGGACAGGGCCCTACGAGCAGTACTTC
j_gene: TRBJ2-7
abundance: .
len: 15
v_gene: TRBV7-9
d_gene: TRBD1

CDR3aa: CAISDSSRGGLNNEQFF
CDR3nt: TGTGCCATCAGTGACTCATCCCGGGGGGGACTGAACAATGAGCAGTTCTTC
j_gene: TRBJ2-1
abundance: .
len: 17
v_gene: TRBV10-3
d_gene: TRBD2

CDR3aa: CASSLGQRGPGELFF
CDR3nt: TGTGCCAGCAGCTTGGGACAGAGGGGCCCCGGGGAGCTGTTTTTT
j_gene: TRBJ2-2
abundance: .
len: 15
v_gene: TRBV27
d_gene: TRBD1

CDR3aa: CSVGGTGDSYEQYF
CDR3nt: TGCAGCGTGGGCGGGACAGGGGATTCCTACGAGCAGTACTTC
j_gene: TRBJ2-7
abundance: once
len: 14
v_gene: TRBV29-1
d_gene: TRBD1

CDR3aa: CASSQEGGVEQYF
CDR3nt: TGCGCCAGCAGCCAAGAAGGAGGTGTCGAGCAGTACTTC
j_gene: TRBJ2-7
abundance: .
len: 13
v_gene: TRBV4-1
d_gene: .

CDR3aa: CASSANYEQYF
CDR3nt: TGTGCCAGCAGCGCCAACTACGAGCAGTACTTC
j_gene: TRBJ2-7
abundance: .
len: 11
v_gene: TRBV11-2
d_gene: .

CDR3aa: CASSQVMGDKLYGYTF
CDR3nt: TGTGCCAGCAGCCAAGTGATGGGCGACAAGTTATATGGCTACACCTTC
j_gene: TRBJ1-2
abundance: .
len: 16
v_gene: TRBV14
d_gene: .

CDR3aa: CASSLGGAADTQYF
CDR3nt: TGTGCCAGCAGCTTAGGAGGGGCCGCAGATACGCAGTATTTT
j_gene: TRBJ2-3
abundance: .
len: 14
v_gene: TRBV7-2
d_gene: .

CDR3aa: CASTRNYLGYNEQFF
CDR3nt: TGTGCCAGCACCAGGAATTACCTAGGGTACAATGAGCAGTTCTTC
j_gene: TRBJ2-1
abundance: .
len: 15
v_gene: TRBV19
d_gene: .

CDR3aa: CASSETGGNRNTIYF
CDR3nt: TGTGCCAGCAGTGAAACCGGGGGCAATAGGAACACCATATATTTT
j_gene: TRBJ1-3
abundance: .
len: 15
v_gene: TRBV2
d_gene: .

CDR3aa: CASSQDAGTGGYEQYF
CDR3nt: TGTGCCAGCAGCCAAGATGCCGGGACAGGGGGCTACGAGCAGTACTTC
j_gene: TRBJ2-7
abundance: medium-sized
len: 16
v_gene: TRBV4-2
d_gene: TRBD1

CDR3aa: CASSLNGGGYTF
CDR3nt: TGTGCCAGCAGCTTAAACGGGGGTGGCTACACCTTC
j_gene: TRBJ1-2
abundance: .
len: 12
v_gene: TRBV7-3
d_gene: .

CDR3aa: CASSPGAGRGETQYF
CDR3nt: TGTGCCAGCAGCCCTGGGGCGGGCCGGGGAGAGACCCAGTACTTC
j_gene: TRBJ2-5
abundance: .
len: 15
v_gene: TRBV7-9
d_gene: .

CDR3aa: CASLDRGTYNEQFF
CDR3nt: TGTGCCAGCCTCGACCGGGGAACCTACAATGAGCAGTTCTTC
j_gene: TRBJ2-1
abundance: .
len: 14
v_gene: TRBV2
d_gene: .

CDR3aa: CASIKNGGGSENEQFF
CDR3nt: TGTGCCAGCATCAAAAACGGGGGGGGCTCGGAGAATGAGCAGTTCTTC
j_gene: TRBJ2-1
abundance: .
len: 16
v_gene: TRBV13
d_gene: TRBD2

CDR3aa: CASSLIQDRSNEKLFF
CDR3nt: TGTGCCAGCAGCTTAATACAAGACAGGAGTAATGAAAAACTGTTTTTT
j_gene: TRBJ1-4
abundance: .
len: 16
v_gene: TRBV7-9
d_gene: .

CDR3aa: CASSVARDSKQFF
CDR3nt: TGTGCCAGCAGCGTAGCTAGGGACAGTAAGCAGTTCTTC
j_gene: TRBJ2-1
abundance: .
len: 13
v_gene: TRBV9
d_gene: TRBD1

CDR3aa: CASSPGGQGGEQYF
CDR3nt: TGTGCCAGCTCACCAGGAGGACAGGGGGGCGAGCAGTACTTC
j_gene: TRBJ2-7
abundance: few
len: 14
v_gene: TRBV18
d_gene: TRBD1

CDR3aa: CASASDIYNEQFF
CDR3nt: TGTGCCAGCGCTAGCGACATCTACAATGAGCAGTTCTTC
j_gene: TRBJ2-1
abundance: .
len: 13
v_gene: TRBV2
d_gene: .

CDR3aa: CASSPYSGDASEQFF
CDR3nt: TGTGCCAGCTCACCATACTCTGGGGACGCTAGTGAGCAGTTCTTC
j_gene: TRBJ2-1
abundance: .
len: 15
v_gene: TRBV18
d_gene: .

CDR3aa: CASSPSPPEYGQYF
CDR3nt: TGTGCCAGCAGCCCATCCCCCCCAGAATACGGGCAGTACTTC
j_gene: TRBJ2-7
abundance: .
len: 14
v_gene: TRBV11-2
d_gene: .

CDR3aa: CASSESGLASLFF
CDR3nt: TGTGCCAGCAGTGAATCGGGACTAGCGTCCCTGTTTTTT
j_gene: TRBJ2-2
abundance: .
len: 13
v_gene: TRBV2
d_gene: TRBD2

CDR3aa: CASSFNGLAPEQYF
CDR3nt: TGTGCCAGCAGCTTTAACGGACTAGCCCCAGAGCAGTATTTT
j_gene: TRBJ2-3
abundance: .
len: 14
v_gene: TRBV7-9
d_gene: TRBD2

CDR3aa: CASSRPGLVYEQYF
CDR3nt: TGTGCCAGCAGCCGGCCGGGACTAGTTTACGAGCAGTACTTC
j_gene: TRBJ2-7
abundance: once
len: 14
v_gene: TRBV7-8
d_gene: TRBD2

CDR3aa: CASSRQGVGYEQYF
CDR3nt: TGTGCCAGCAGTAGGCAAGGGGTTGGGTACGAGCAGTACTTC
j_gene: TRBJ2-7
abundance: .
len: 14
v_gene: TRBV27
d_gene: .

CDR3aa: CASSYLGPYSYEQYF
CDR3nt: TGTGCCAGCAGTTACTTGGGACCATACTCCTACGAGCAGTACTTC
j_gene: TRBJ2-7
abundance: once
len: 15
v_gene: TRBV6-5
d_gene: .

CDR3aa: CATSTGGGGYEQYF
CDR3nt: TGTGCCACCAGCACGGGCGGGGGGGGCTACGAGCAGTACTTC
j_gene: TRBJ2-7
abundance: once
len: 14
v_gene: TRBV15
d_gene: TRBD2

CDR3aa: CATSRGLWGEGSTDTQYF
CDR3nt: TGTGCCACCAGCAGGGGACTATGGGGGGAGGGAAGCACAGATACGCAGTATTTT
j_gene: TRBJ2-3
abundance: .
len: 18
v_gene: TRBV15
d_gene: TRBD2

CDR3aa: CASSEGRQPQHF
CDR3nt: TGTGCCAGCAGTGAAGGGAGGCAGCCCCAGCATTTT
j_gene: TRBJ1-5
abundance: .
len: 12
v_gene: TRBV6-1
d_gene: .

CDR3aa: CASSSGLAVLSYNEQFF
CDR3nt: TGTGCCAGCAGCTCCGGACTAGCGGTTCTTTCCTACAATGAGCAGTTCTTC
j_gene: TRBJ2-1
abundance: .
len: 17
v_gene: TRBV5-8
d_gene: TRBD2

CDR3aa: CASSVVADHTEAFF
CDR3nt: TGTGCCAGCAGCGTAGTGGCAGATCACACTGAAGCTTTCTTT
j_gene: TRBJ1-1
abundance: .
len: 14
v_gene: TRBV9
d_gene: .

CDR3aa: CASSRNREDRLPAEAFF
CDR3nt: TGTGCCAGCAGCCGTAATAGGGAGGACAGGCTACCCGCTGAAGCTTTCTTT
j_gene: TRBJ1-1
abundance: .
len: 17
v_gene: TRBV14
d_gene: TRBD1

CDR3aa: CASSEEVLYGDEQFF
CDR3nt: TGTGCCAGCAGTGAAGAGGTACTATACGGCGATGAGCAGTTCTTC
j_gene: TRBJ2-1
abundance: .
len: 15
v_gene: TRBV6-1
d_gene: .

CDR3aa: CASSLTIAGGSGANVLTF
CDR3nt: TGCGCCAGCAGCTTGACCATAGCGGGGGGATCTGGGGCCAACGTCCTGACTTTC
j_gene: TRBJ2-6
abundance: .
len: 18
v_gene: TRBV5-1
d_gene: TRBD2

CDR3aa: CASSETSGGAGEQFF
CDR3nt: TGTGCCAGCAGTGAGACTAGCGGGGGGGCTGGTGAGCAGTTCTTC
j_gene: TRBJ2-1
abundance: .
len: 15
v_gene: TRBV2
d_gene: TRBD2

CDR3aa: CASSVRGDGAYNEQFF
CDR3nt: TGTGCCAGCAGCGTACGGGGGGACGGGGCTTACAATGAGCAGTTCTTC
j_gene: TRBJ2-1
abundance: .
len: 16
v_gene: TRBV9
d_gene: TRBD2

CDR3aa: CASWDRFSHNSPLHF
CDR3nt: TGTGCCAGCTGGGACAGATTCTCTCATAATTCACCCCTCCACTTT
j_gene: TRBJ1-6
abundance: .
len: 15
v_gene: TRBV6-5
d_gene: TRBD1

CDR3aa: CASSQDWDSREQYF
CDR3nt: TGCGCCAGCAGCCAAGATTGGGACAGCCGCGAGCAGTACTTC
j_gene: TRBJ2-7
abundance: .
len: 14
v_gene: TRBV4-3
d_gene: TRBD1